Only a few counts were recorded for the clone carrying this T cell receptor beta chain. The antigen is undetermined. This entry is derived from a study of blood T cells in healthy people across ages. Using a J-beta primer mix together with a sample-barcoded 5' primer, a second PCR was run for roughly 7 to 12 cycles. TCRdb ran MiXCR on the 5' RACE reads and lists one entry per CDR3 protein. The data contain under 1 million distinct CDR3 sequences, approximately 48% of them singletons. Findings of the study overall: CMV status of donors was not determined, possibly confounding expanded clonotype changes.

Around 10 milliliters of peripheral blood were drawn from each donor. Germline CDR1 SGHRS, CDR2 YFSETQ. V was cut by 4 bases and J by 7 bases, with 18 bases left in between. This CDR3 has 15 amino acids. V and J are TRBV5-1 and TRBJ2-1, with D perhaps matching TRBD1 (7 bases). The clonotype comes from a man aged 55 to 69 in good health. The specimen was blood. The CDR3 reads CASSPLQGGKNEQFF. The CDR3 region has the DNA TGCGCCAGCAGCCCTCTCCAGGGGGGCAAGAATGAGCAGTTCTTC. Filled out from reference TRBV5-1 and TRBJ2-1, the complete variable domain reads KAGVTQTPRYLIKTRGQQVTLSCSPISGHRSVSWYQQTPGQGLQFLFEYFSETQRNKGNFPGRFSGRQFSNSRSEMNVSTLELGDSALYLCASSPLQGGKNEQFFGPGTRLTVL.